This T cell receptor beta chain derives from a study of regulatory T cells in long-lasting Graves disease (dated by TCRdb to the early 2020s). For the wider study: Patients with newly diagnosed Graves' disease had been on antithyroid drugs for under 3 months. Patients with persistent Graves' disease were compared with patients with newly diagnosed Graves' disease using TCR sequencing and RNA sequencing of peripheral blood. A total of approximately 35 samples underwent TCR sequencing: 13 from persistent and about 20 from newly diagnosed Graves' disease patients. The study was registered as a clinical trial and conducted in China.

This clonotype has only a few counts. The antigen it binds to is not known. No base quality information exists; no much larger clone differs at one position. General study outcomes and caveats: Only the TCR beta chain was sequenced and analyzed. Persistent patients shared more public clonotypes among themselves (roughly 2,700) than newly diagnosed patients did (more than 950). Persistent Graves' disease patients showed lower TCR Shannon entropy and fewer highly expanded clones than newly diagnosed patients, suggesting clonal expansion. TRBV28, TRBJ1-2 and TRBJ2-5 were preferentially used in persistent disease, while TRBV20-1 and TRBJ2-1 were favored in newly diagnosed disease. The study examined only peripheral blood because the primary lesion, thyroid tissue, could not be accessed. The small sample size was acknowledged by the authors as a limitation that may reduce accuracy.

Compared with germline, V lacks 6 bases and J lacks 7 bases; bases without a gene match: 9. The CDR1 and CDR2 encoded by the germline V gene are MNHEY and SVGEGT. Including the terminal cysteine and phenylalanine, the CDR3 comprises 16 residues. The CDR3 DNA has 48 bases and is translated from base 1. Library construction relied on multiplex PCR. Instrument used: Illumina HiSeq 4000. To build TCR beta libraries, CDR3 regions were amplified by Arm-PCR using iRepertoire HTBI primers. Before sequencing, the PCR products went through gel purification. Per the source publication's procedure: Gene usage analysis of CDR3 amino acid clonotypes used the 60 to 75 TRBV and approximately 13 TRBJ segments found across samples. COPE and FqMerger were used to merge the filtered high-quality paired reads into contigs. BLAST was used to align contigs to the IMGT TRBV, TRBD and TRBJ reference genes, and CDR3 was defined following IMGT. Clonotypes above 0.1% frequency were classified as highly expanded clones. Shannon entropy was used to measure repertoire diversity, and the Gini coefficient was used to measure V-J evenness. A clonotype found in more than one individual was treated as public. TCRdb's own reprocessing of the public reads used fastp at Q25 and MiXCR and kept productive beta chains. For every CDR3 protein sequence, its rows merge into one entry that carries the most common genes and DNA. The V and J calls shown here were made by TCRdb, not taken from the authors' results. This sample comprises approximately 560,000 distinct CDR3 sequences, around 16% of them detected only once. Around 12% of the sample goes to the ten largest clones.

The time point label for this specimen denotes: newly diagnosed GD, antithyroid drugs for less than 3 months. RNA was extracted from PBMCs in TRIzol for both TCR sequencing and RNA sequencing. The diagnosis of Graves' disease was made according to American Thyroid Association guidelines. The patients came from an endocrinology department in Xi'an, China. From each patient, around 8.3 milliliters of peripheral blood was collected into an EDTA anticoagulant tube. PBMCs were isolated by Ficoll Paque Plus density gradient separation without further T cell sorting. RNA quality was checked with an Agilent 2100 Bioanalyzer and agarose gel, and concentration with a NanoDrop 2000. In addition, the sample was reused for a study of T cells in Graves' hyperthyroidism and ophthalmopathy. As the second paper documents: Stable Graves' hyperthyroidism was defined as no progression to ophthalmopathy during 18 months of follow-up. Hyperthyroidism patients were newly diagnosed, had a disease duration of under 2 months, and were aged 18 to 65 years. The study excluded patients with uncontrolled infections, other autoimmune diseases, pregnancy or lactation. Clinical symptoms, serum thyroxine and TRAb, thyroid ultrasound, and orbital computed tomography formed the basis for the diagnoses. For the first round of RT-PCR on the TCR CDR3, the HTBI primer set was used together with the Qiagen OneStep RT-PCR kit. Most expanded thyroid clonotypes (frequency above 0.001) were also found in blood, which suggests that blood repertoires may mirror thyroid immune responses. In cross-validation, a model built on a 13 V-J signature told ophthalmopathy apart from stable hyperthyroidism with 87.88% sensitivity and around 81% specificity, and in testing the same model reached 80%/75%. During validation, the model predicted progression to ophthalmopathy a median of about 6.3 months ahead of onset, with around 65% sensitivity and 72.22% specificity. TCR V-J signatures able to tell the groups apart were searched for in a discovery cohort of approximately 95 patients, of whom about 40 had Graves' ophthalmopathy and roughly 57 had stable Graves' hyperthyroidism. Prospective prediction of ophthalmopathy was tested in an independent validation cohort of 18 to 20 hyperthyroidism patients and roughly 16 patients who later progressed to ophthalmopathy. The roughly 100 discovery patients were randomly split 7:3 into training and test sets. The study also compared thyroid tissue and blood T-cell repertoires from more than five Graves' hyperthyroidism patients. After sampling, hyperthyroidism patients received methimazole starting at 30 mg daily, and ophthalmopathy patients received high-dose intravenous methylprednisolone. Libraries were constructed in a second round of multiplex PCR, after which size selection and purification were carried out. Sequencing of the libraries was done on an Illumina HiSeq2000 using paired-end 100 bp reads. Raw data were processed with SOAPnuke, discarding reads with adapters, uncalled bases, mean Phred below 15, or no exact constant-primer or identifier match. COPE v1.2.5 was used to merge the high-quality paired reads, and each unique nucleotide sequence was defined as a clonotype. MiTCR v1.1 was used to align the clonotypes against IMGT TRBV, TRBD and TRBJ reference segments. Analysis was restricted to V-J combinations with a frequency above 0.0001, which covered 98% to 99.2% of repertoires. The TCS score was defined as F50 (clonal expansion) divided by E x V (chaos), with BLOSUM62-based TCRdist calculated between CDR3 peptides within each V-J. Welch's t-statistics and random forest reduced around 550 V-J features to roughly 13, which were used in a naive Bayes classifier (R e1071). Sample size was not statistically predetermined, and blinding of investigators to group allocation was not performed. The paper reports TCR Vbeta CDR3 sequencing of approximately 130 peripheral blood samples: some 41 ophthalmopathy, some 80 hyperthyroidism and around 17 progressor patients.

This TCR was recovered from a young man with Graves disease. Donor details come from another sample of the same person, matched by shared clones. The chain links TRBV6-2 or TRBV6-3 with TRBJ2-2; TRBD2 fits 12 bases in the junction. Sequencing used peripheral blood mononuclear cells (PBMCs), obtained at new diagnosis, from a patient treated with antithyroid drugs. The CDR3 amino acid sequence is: CASSHRLAGVLGELFF. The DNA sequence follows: TGTGCCAGCAGCCATCGACTAGCGGGAGTCCTCGGGGAGCTGTTTTTT.